A single sample gave rise to the 14 T cell receptor beta chains below, sequenced in a study of Graves' ophthalmopathy and Graves' hyperthyroidism (dated by TCRdb to between 2017 and 2018). These reads were obtained on an Illumina HiSeq 2000. TCR beta CDR3 regions were amplified from RNA transcripts for repertoire sequencing. The first round was an RT-PCR using HTBI primers with the Qiagen OneStep RT-PCR kit, and this first round was followed by a second-round multiplex PCR, then size selection and purification. TCRdb reworked the public reads: Q25 trimming with fastp, MiXCR clone assembly, productive beta chains retained. All rows with the same CDR3 protein become a single entry with the most common DNA and genes. The sample yields approximately 410,000 distinct CDR3 sequences; 15% were counted once. The top ten clones comprise 5.5% to 7% of the sample. Sequenced material: peripheral blood. These TCRs come from a young woman with stable Graves' hyperthyroidism. Donor details come from another sample of the same person, matched by shared clones.

This clonotype came up a few times. This chain joins TRBV4-2 and TRBJ1-3; D uncertain. V lost 0 bases and J 0 bases, leaving 6 bases between the germline ends. The CDR3 is 15 amino acids. From germline, CDR1 is LGHNA and CDR2 YNFKEQ. The CDR3: CASSQEVSSGNTIYF. The CDR3 DNA sequence: TGTGCCAGCAGCCAAGAGGTCAGCTCTGGAAACACCATATATTTT.

This clonotype was seen repeatedly, ten times or more. The rearrangement joins TRBV12-3 or TRBV12-4 to TRBJ1-6; D is uncertain. V was pared by 5 bases and J by 10 bases, with 12 bases between. This CDR3 spans 13 amino acids. The CDR3 spells CASSPDWVSPLHF. DNA of the CDR3: TGTGCCAGCAGTCCCGATTGGGTGTCACCCCTCCACTTT.

The CDR3: CASSLLPSLAARQETQYF. The DNA for the CDR3 is TGCGCCAGCAGCCTGTTGCCTTCCCTGGCAGCAAGACAAGAGACCCAGTACTTC. The chain is built from TRBV5-1 and TRBJ2-5; D not resolved. Germline lookup yields CDR1 SGHRS and CDR2 YFSETQ. This CDR3 spans 18 amino acids. V was shortened by 4 bases and J by 2 bases, with 24 bases between the two germline ends. Looking up the rest from reference TRBV5-1 and TRBJ2-5 gives the full variable domain: KAGVTQTPRYLIKTRGQQVTLSCSPISGHRSVSWYQQTPGQGLQFLFEYFSETQRNKGNFPGRFSGRQFSNSRSEMNVSTLELGDSALYLCASSLLPSLAARQETQYFGPGTRLLVL.

At least ten counts were recorded for this clonotype. The V call is TRBV24-1, the J call TRBJ2-7; D gene uncertain. The germline V gene encodes CDR1 KGHDR and CDR2 SFDVKD. Trimming shortened V by 4 bases and J by 0 bases, and 15 bases separated the two germline ends. The CDR3 has 16 residues. The DNA for the CDR3 is TGTGCCACCAGTGAGTACACCCCAGCTAGCTCCTACGAGCAGTACTTC. It yields the protein CATSEYTPASSYEQYF.

V and J are TRBV5-4 and TRBJ1-2; D not resolved. Germline V gene lookup returns CDR1 SGHNT and CDR2 YYREEE (reference sequence). With 0 bases removed from V and 4 bases from J, the gap between germline ends came to 10 bases. This CDR3 is 14 amino acids long. The CDR3 here is CASSLDSRGYGYTF. As DNA, the CDR3 is TGTGCCAGCAGCTTGGATAGTAGAGGCTATGGCTACACCTTC.

This clonotype was seen many times. The genes are TRBV11-3 and TRBJ1-2; D remains ambiguous. This CDR3 region has 12 residues. Germline values: CDR1 SGHNT, CDR2 YENEEA. V was clipped by 5 bases and J by 7 bases, with 11 bases between them. CDR3 region: CASSQTEGGYTF. The CDR3 DNA is TGTGCCAGCAGCCAAACGGAGGGTGGCTACACCTTC. The entire variable domain, with the rest obtained from reference TRBV11-3 and TRBJ1-2, is as follows: EAGVVQSPRYKIIEKKQPVAFWCNPISGHNTLYWYLQNLGQGPELLIRYENEEAVDDSQLPKDRFSAERLKGVDSTLKIQPAELGDSAVYLCASSQTEGGYTFGSGTRLTVV.

The chain has TRBV6-1 and TRBJ2-5, with a possible D match to TRBD2 (6 bases). Germline-derived CDR1 and CDR2 are MNHNS and SASEGT. The CDR3 is 15 amino acids. The V end was cut by 6 bases, the J end by 5 bases, with 19 bases between. DNA of the CDR3: TGTGCCAGCAGGGACTACAGCGAACCTGCGGAGACCCAGTACTTC. Encoded protein: CASRDYSEPAETQYF.

The chain recombines TRBV29-1 with TRBJ1-2; D uncertain. Germline values: CDR1 SQVTM, CDR2 ANQGSEA. The CDR3 runs to 12 residues. Trimming removed 3 bases from V and 6 bases from J, with 11 bases in between. CDR3 in amino acids: CSVEVLTHGYTF. CDR3 nucleotides: TGCAGCGTTGAGGTCTTAACGCATGGCTACACCTTC.

This clonotype was seen at least ten times. This chain joins TRBV3-1 and TRBJ2-7; D is perhaps TRBD2 (7 bases). The V gene's germline CDR1 is LGHDT and CDR2 YNNKEL (reference sequence). V lost 4 bases, J lost 4 bases, and 17 bases lay in between. This CDR3 contains 15 residues. This CDR3 reads CASSPGGARGYEQYF. CDR3 coding DNA: TGTGCCAGCAGCCCTGGGGGGGCGCGAGGGTACGAGCAGTACTTC.

This sequence joins TRBV11-2 and TRBJ2-7; 7 bases map to TRBD1. V dropped 5 bases and J dropped 4; count of bases not matched to a gene: 11. The CDR3 spans 15 residues. CDR1 and CDR2 (germline): SGHAT, FQNNGV. The CDR3 spells CASSARTGFGYEQYF. The DNA for the CDR3 is TGTGCCAGCAGCGCCCGGACAGGCTTTGGGTACGAGCAGTACTTC.

This clonotype was found many times. The V and J genes are TRBV12-3 or TRBV12-4 and TRBJ2-7, with D tentatively TRBD2 (5 bases). The V and J ends lost 7 bases and 2 bases respectively, with 9 bases between them. CDR3 size: 12 residues. The CDR3 spells CASTSGTYEQYF. The CDR3 DNA reads TGTGCCAGCACCTCGGGGACCTACGAGCAGTACTTC.

This clonotype came up many times. The chain employs TRBV6-2 or TRBV6-3 and TRBJ1-1; perhaps TRBD1 as D (5 bases). Germline V gene data show CDR1 as MNHEY and CDR2 as SVGEGT. Trimming took 6 bases from V and 0 from J, leaving 11 bases between them. This CDR3 has 14 residues. CDR3: CASRAGLLNTEAFF. In nucleotides, the CDR3 is TGTGCCAGCAGGGCGGGACTCCTGAACACTGAAGCTTTCTTT.

The table lists this clonotype with many counts. Here the CDR3 reads CASSSGLAGAYEQYF. CDR3 in DNA: TGTGCCAGCAGCTCCGGACTAGCGGGGGCCTACGAGCAGTACTTC. This sequence joins TRBV7-2 and TRBJ2-7, with 13 positions matching TRBD2. Germline V lookup: CDR1 SGHTA, CDR2 FQGNSA. The CDR3 covers 15 residues. V gave up 4 bases and J gave up 2 bases; unmatched junction bases: 2.

This clonotype was recorded many times. V and J are TRBV5-1 and TRBJ1-3; D not resolved. This CDR3 is built from 17 residues. Germline V lookup: CDR1 SGHRS, CDR2 YFSETQ. Trimming took 0 bases from V and 0 from J, leaving 13 bases between them. CDR3 in amino acids: CASSLGEGWPSGNTIYF. CDR3 bases: TGCGCCAGCAGCTTGGGAGAGGGATGGCCCTCTGGAAACACCATATATTTT.